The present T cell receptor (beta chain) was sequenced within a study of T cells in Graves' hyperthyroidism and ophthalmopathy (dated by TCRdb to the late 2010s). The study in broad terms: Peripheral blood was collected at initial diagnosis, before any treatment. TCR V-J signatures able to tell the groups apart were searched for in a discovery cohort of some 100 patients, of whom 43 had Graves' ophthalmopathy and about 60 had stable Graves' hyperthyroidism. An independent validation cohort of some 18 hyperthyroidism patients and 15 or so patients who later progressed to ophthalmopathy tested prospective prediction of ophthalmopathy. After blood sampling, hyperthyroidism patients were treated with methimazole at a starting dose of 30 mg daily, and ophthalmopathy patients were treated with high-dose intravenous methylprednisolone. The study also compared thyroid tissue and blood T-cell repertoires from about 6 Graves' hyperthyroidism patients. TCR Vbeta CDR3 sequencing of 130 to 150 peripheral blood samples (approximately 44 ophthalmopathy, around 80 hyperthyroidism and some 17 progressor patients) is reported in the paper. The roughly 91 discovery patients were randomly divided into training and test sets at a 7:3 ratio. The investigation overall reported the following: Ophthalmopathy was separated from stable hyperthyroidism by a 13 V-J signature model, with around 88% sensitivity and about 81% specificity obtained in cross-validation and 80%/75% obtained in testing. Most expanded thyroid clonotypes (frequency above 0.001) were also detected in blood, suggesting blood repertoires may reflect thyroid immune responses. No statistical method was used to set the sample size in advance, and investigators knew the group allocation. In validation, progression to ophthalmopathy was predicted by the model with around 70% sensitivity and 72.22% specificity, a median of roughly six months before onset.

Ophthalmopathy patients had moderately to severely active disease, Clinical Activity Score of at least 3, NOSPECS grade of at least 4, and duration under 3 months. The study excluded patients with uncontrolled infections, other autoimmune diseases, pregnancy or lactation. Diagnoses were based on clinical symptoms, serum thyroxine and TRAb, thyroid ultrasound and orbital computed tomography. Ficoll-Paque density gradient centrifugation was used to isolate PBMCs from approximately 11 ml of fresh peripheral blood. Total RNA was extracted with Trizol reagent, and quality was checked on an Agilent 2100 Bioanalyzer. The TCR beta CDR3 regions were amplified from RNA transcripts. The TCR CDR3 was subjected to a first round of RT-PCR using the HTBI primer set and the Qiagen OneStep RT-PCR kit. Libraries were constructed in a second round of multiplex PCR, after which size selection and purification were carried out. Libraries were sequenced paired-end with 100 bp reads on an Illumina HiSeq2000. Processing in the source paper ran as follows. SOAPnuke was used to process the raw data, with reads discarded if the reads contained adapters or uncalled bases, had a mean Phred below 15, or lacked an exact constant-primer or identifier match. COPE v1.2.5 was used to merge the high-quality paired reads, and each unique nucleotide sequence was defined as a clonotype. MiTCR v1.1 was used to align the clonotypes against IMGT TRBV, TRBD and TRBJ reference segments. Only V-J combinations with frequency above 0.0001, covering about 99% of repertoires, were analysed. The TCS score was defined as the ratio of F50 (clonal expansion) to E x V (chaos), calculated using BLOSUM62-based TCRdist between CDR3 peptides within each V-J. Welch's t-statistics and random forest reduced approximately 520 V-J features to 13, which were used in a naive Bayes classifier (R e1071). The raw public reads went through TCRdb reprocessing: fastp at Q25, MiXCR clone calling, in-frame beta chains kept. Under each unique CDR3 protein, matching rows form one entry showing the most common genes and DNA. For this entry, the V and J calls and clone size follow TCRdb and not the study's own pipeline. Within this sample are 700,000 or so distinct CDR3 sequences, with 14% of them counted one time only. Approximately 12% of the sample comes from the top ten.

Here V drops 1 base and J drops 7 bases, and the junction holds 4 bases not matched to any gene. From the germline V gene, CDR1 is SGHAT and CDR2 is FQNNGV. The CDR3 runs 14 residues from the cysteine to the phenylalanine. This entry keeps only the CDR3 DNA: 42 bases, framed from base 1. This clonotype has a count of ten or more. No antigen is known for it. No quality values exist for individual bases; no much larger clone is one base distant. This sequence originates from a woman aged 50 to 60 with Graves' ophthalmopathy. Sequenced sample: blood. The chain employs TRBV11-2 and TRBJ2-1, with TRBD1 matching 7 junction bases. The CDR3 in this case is CASSLVGTANEQFF. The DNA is TGTGCCAGCAGCTTAGTGGGGACAGCTAATGAGCAGTTCTTC.